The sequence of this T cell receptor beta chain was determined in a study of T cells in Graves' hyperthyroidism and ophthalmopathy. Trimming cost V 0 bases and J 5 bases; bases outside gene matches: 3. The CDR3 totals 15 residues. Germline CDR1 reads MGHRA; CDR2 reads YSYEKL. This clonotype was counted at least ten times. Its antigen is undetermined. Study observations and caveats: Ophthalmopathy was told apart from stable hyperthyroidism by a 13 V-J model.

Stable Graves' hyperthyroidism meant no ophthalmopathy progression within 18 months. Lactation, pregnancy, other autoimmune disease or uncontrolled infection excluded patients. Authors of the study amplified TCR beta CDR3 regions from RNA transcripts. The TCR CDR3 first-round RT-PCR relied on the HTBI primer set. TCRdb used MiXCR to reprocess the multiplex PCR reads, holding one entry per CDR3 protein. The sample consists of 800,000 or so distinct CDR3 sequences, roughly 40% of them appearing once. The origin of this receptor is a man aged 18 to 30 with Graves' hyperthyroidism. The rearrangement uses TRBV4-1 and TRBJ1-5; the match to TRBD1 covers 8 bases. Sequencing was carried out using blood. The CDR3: CASSQDGQGDQPQHF. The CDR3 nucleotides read TGCGCCAGCAGCCAAGATGGACAGGGTGATCAGCCCCAGCATTTT.